This TCR beta chain appears in the sequencing data of a study of cytomegalovirus exposure and HLA in healthy donors. Use of 60 Vbeta and 13 Jbeta primers characterized the PCR. Method: immunoSEQ multiplex PCR; TCRdb's copy keeps in-frame clones and lacks some. The sample table includes about 54,000 clones. Germline V gene data show CDR1 as MNHEY and CDR2 as SMNVEV (reference sequence). The CDR3 loop spans 12 amino acids. V shed 6 bases and J shed 5 bases, with 10 bases lying between them. This receptor was identified in a woman in her thirties or forties in good health and CMV-seronegative. The chain links TRBV27 to TRBJ2-5; maybe TRBD2 (6 bases). Specimen: PBMCs. The CDR3 coding sequence is TGTGCCAGCAGACGGGGGAGGGAGACCCAGTACTTC. Its protein product is CASRRGRETQYF.